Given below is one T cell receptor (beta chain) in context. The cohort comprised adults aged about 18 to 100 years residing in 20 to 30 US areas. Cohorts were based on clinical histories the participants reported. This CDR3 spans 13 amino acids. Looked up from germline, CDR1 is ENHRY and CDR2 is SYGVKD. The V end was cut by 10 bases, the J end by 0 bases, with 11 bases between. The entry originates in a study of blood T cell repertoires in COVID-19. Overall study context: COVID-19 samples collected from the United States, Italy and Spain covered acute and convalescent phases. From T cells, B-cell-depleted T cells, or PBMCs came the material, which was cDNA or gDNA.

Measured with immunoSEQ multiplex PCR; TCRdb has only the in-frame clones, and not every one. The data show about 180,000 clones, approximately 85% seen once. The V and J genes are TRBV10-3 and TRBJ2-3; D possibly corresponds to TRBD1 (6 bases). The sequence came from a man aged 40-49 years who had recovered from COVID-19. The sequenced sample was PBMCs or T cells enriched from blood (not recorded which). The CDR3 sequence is CATTGSSTDTQYF. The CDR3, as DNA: TGTGCCACCACAGGGTCTAGCACAGATACGCAGTATTTT.